The rows below give T cell receptor beta chains drawn from one sample of a study of control samples from healthy donors and cancer patients. Only in-frame clones appear in the TCRdb table, and some are missing; sequencing was by immunoSEQ multiplex PCR. The sample yields 150,000 or so clones, roughly 94% seen once. The sample consisted of PBMCs. These receptors all stem from a man between 60 and 75 years old with colorectal cancer. The CDR3 runs from the conserved cysteine through the conserved F or W. Fields, in order: clone size, J gene, D gene, V gene, CDR3 DNA, CDR3 protein. A D gene is named only where the DNA matches it firmly. Not all rows give a size; the values are once, few, many and, for expanded clones, a class.

>NA|TRBJ1-4|NA|TRBV29-1
TGCAGCGTTCGACTCAATGAAAAACTGTTTTTT
CSVRLNEKLFF
>NA|TRBJ1-1|TRBD1|TRBV7-2
TGTGCCAGCAGCCCGGGACAGAACAGCGGAGAAGCTTTCTTT
CASSPGQNSGEAFF
>NA|TRBJ1-2|TRBD1|TRBV29-1
TGCAGCGATGAGGGACAGGGGCCGTATGGCTACACCTTC
CSDEGQGPYGYTF
>NA|TRBJ2-2|NA|TRBV6-1
TGTGCCAGCAGTGAACAGGGAGTGAACACCGGGGAGCTGTTTTTT
CASSEQGVNTGELFF
>NA|TRBJ1-2|NA|TRBV12-3/TRBV12-4
TGTGCCAGCAGTTTACCGGGCGGGGGCTACACCTTC
CASSLPGGGYTF
>NA|TRBJ2-7|TRBD1|TRBV7-9
TGTGCCAGCAGCTTCCGACAGGGGTCCTACGAGCAGTACTTC
CASSFRQGSYEQYF
>NA|TRBJ1-2|NA|TRBV3-1/TRBV3-2
TGTGCCAGCAGCCATGCGATCATGGGTCGGTCTGAAGGCTACACCTTC
CASSHAIMGRSEGYTF
>once|TRBJ1-2|NA|TRBV5-4
TGTGCCAGCAGCTTGGGGGGGACGGGGGACCACTATGGCTACACCTTC
CASSLGGTGDHYGYTF
>NA|TRBJ2-7|NA|TRBV2
TGTGCCAGCAGGGAGCCCGATCTTTCCTACTCCTACGAGCAGTACTTC
CASREPDLSYSYEQYF
>NA|TRBJ1-2|TRBD1|TRBV5-1
TGCGCCAGCAGCCTAGGGACAGCAATTTATGGCTACACCTTC
CASSLGTAIYGYTF
>NA|TRBJ1-3|TRBD1|TRBV4-1
TGCGCCAGCAGCCAAGACGAGACAGGGGGCTCTGGAAACACCATATATTTT
CASSQDETGGSGNTIYF
>NA|TRBJ1-2|TRBD1|TRBV3-1/TRBV3-2
TGTGCCAGCAGGTTAACGGGACAGGGATACTATGGCTACACCTTC
CASRLTGQGYYGYTF
>NA|TRBJ2-7|NA|TRBV19
TGTGCCAGTAGTTCTAACCCGGGACCCAGCTCCTACGAGCAGTACTTC
CASSSNPGPSSYEQYF